These T cell receptor beta chains were read from a single sample in a study of T cell responses to AZD1222 COVID-19 vaccine. Sequencing used immunoSEQ multiplex PCR; TCRdb keeps in-frame clones, though not all of them. The data hold 150,000 or so clones, with 90% observed a single time. Sequenced material: peripheral blood, taken 28 days after the second AZD1222 dose. These receptors were collected from an adult who received the AZD1222 COVID-19 vaccine. CDR3s include the opening cysteine and the closing phenylalanine or tryptophan.

v_call,cdr3_aa
TRBV7-9,CASSKEGRGWIF
TRBV10-1,CASGLGVNSPLHF
TRBV5-4,CASSLGRGATANEKLFF
TRBV21-1,CASSPQGDNNEQFF
TRBV7-9,CASSLEGGNSPLHF
TRBV9,CASSVRAGGSKNIQYF
TRBV30,CAWGGQGNTEAFF
TRBV19,CASNPGRGSGANVLTF
TRBV24-1,CATSDLAGTSTDTQYF
TRBV3-1/TRBV3-2,CASSLTSVEQYF
TRBV5-5,CASSLPPQYQETQYF
TRBV18,CASSRDIRDEQYF
TRBV28,CASSTPQGYEQYF
TRBV18,CASSPPEGQGPYEQYF
TRBV6-5,CASRSQNYGYTF
TRBV18,CASSLGENTEAFF
TRBV6-1,CASSEVGDGYTF
TRBV6-5,CASTQGGKVPYEQYF
TRBV6-5,CASKSPGFNNEQFF
TRBV9,CASSVGGEVSNYGYTF
TRBV9,CASSRGGGADTQYF
TRBV7-2,CASSSDRAWSTGELFF
TRBV5-1,CASSLGRGQVYGYTF
TRBV18,CASSPGQGGNQPQHF
TRBV7-3,CASSLLPTGNTEAFF
TRBV10-3,CAISSGPSTNEKLFF
TRBV7-3,CASSLNGGDTQYF
TRBV7-9,CASSLVTARSSYEQYF
TRBV6-1,CASSEAVAGASTDTQYF
TRBV5-1,CASSLTGEGNYGYTF
TRBV14,CASSQAGGRGNEQYF
TRBV6-2/TRBV6-3,CASSQPPQETQYF
TRBV5-1,CASSRQGLSNQPQHF
TRBV10-3,CAISERVSAGFESPLHF
TRBV19,CASSKEGAAGANVLTF
TRBV18,CASSPDTARSGNTIYF
TRBV5-5,CASSLTGGNSPLHF
TRBV2,CASSETSANYGYTF
TRBV28,CASTLGANYGYTF
TRBV19,CAVSGRVLTGELFF
TRBV19,CASSIDQRAGRFF
TRBV5-6,CASRPGLAGGYEQYF
TRBV10-3,CAITLGAGGYTF
TRBV3-1/TRBV3-2,CASSQDKQEETQYF
TRBV28,CASSLPSHRQGSTKLFF
TRBV6-5,CASSPQGSFYNEQFF
TRBV3-1/TRBV3-2,CASSPRYFHSPLHF